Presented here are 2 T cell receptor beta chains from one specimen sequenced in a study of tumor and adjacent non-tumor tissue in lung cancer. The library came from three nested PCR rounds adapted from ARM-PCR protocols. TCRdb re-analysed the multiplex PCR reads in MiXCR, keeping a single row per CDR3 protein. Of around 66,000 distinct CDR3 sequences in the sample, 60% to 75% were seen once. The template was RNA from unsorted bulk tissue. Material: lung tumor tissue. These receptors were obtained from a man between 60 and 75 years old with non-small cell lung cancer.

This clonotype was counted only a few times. CDR3: CSASERAGNNEQFF. The DNA for the CDR3 is TGCAGTGCTAGTGAGAGGGCAGGTAACAATGAGCAGTTCTTC. The rearrangement joins TRBV20-1 to TRBJ2-1; D is perhaps TRBD2 (5 bases). The CDR3 consists of 14 residues. From germline, CDR1 is DFQATT and CDR2 SNEGSKA (reference sequence). Between the trimmed V and J ends, which lost 3 bases and 5 bases, there was a span of 14 bases.

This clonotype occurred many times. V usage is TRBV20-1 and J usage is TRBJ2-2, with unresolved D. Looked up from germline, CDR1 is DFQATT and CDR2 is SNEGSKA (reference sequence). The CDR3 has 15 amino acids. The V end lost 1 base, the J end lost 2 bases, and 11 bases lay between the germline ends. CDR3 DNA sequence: TGCAGTGCTAGAGTCTCCGGGTCCAACACCGGGGAGCTGTTTTTT. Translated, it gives CSARVSGSNTGELFF.